This TCR beta chain is from a study of blood T cell repertoires in COVID-19. Study-wide context: Sites in the United States, Italy and Spain provided acute and convalescent COVID-19 samples. The analysed material was cDNA or gDNA that came from T cells, B-cell-depleted T cells, or PBMCs.

In the authors' methods: From reference gene primer amplification, estimates of nucleated cell counts were derived. TCRdb's copy holds only in-frame clones and misses some; the assay was immunoSEQ multiplex PCR. V and J calls and clone size are given by that table; D and trimming were obtained from the DNA. The table has a few hundred thousand clones, around 86% seen once. The CDR3 has 12 residues. The germline CDR1 and CDR2 sequences are SGHNT and YYREEE (reference sequence). V was trimmed by 4 bases and J by 3 bases, leaving 8 bases between them. The specimen sequenced was peripheral blood. This sequence originates from a man aged 45-65 years with active or convalescent COVID-19. This chain connects TRBV5-4 to TRBJ2-7; the D gene is possibly TRBD2 (5 bases). Here the CDR3 reads CASSTGVYEQYF. CDR3 DNA sequence: TGTGCCAGCAGCACCGGGGTCTACGAGCAGTACTTC. Based on the CDR3 plus reference TRBV5-4 and TRBJ2-7, the full variable domain is ETGVTQSPTHLIKTRGQQVTLRCSSQSGHNTVSWYQQALGQGPQFIFQYYREEENGRGNFPPRFSGLQFPNYSSELNVNALELDDSALYLCASSTGVYEQYFGPGTRLTVT.